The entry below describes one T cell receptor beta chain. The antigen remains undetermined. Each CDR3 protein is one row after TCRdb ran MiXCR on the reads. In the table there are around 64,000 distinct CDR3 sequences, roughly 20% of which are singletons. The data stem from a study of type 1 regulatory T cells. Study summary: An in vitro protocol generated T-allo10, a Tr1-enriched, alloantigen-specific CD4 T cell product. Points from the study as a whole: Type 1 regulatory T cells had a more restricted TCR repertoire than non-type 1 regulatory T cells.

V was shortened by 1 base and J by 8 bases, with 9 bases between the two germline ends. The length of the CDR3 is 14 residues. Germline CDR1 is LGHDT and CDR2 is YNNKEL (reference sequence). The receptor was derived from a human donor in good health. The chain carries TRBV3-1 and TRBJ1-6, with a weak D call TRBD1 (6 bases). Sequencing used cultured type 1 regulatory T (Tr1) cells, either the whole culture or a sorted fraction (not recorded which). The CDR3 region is CASSQVGGDSPLHF. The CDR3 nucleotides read TGTGCCAGCAGCCAAGTAGGGGGAGATTCACCCCTCCACTTT. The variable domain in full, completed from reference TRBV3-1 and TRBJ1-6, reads DTAVSQTPKYLVTQMGNDKSIKCEQNLGHDTMYWYKQDSKKFLKIMFSYNNKELIINETVPNRFSPKSPDKAHLNLHINSLELGDSAVYFCASSQVGGDSPLHFGNGTRLTVT.